These 18 T cell receptor beta chains originate from one sample sequenced in a study of CD8 T cells in ankylosing spondylitis. TCRdb processed the 5' RACE reads anew with MiXCR; each CDR3 protein has one entry. The sample carries around 340,000 distinct CDR3 sequences, roughly 20% recorded once. What was sequenced was blood, either unsorted or a sorted T cell fraction (not recorded which). The receptor set was obtained from a male donor with ankylosing spondylitis or in good health (not recorded which).

In this sample, this clonotype turned up many times. The genes are TRBV10-1 and TRBJ2-7, with no clear D. V was clipped by 2 bases and J by 3 bases, with 8 bases between them. Germline CDR1 and CDR2: WNHNN and SYGVQD (reference sequence). The CDR3 is 13 residues long. The CDR3 DNA follows: TGCGCCAGCAGTGAGATTGGCCTCTACGAGCAGTACTTC. Translating it yields CASSEIGLYEQYF.

The table lists this clonotype with many counts. This sequence joins TRBV6-2 or TRBV6-3 and TRBJ2-2, with D perhaps matching TRBD2 (5 bases). CDR1 MNHEY and CDR2 SVGEGT come from the germline V gene. V shed 3 bases and J shed 2 bases, with 7 bases lying between them. This CDR3 is 14 amino acids long. The CDR3 loop is CASSYGGNTGELFF. For the CDR3, the DNA is TGTGCCAGCAGTTATGGAGGCAACACCGGGGAGCTGTTTTTT.

This clonotype appeared a few times. The chain recombines TRBV7-8 with TRBJ2-1, with D possibly being TRBD1 (5 bases). The germline gives CDR1 SGHVS, CDR2 FQNEAQ. V shed 7 bases and J shed 2 bases, with 18 bases lying between them. This CDR3 is built from 16 residues. The CDR3 spells CASTLYQGIAYNEQFF. The DNA of the CDR3 is TGTGCCAGCACCCTATACCAGGGTATTGCCTACAATGAGCAGTTCTTC.

This clonotype was seen a handful of times. This rearrangement joins TRBV20-1 to TRBJ2-1, with D perhaps given as TRBD1 or TRBD2 (5 bases each). Per germline, CDR1 DFQATT and CDR2 SNEGSKA (reference sequence). Trimming left V 6 bases short and J 8 bases short, with 11 bases between. This CDR3 comprises 11 residues. The CDR3: CSAPLGHEQFF. The CDR3 DNA sequence: TGCAGTGCCCCCTTGGGACATGAGCAGTTCTTC.

The chain combines TRBV6-1 with TRBJ1-2; D is possibly TRBD1 (5 bases). V was shortened by 5 bases and J by 1 base, with 17 bases between the two germline ends. This CDR3 has 16 residues. Germline assignment: CDR1 MNHNS and CDR2 SASEGT. CDR3 DNA: TGTGCCAGCAGTAATCCGGGACTCCACCTTAACTATGGCTACACCTTC. Its translation is CASSNPGLHLNYGYTF.

The chain is built from TRBV6-1 and TRBJ2-1, with a weak D call TRBD1 (7 bases). The CDR3 consists of 14 residues. Between the trimmed V and J ends, which lost 6 bases and 5 bases, there was a span of 14 bases. Germline CDR1 is MNHNS and CDR2 is SASEGT. The CDR3 DNA follows: TGTGCCAGCAGGGTATCAGGGGGGCACAATGAGCAGTTCTTC. Translation: CASRVSGGHNEQFF.

This clonotype was seen more than once but under ten times. The chain couples TRBV9 to TRBJ2-1, with D perhaps given as TRBD1 or TRBD2 (5 bases each). The CDR3 consists of 16 residues. Trimming took off 0 bases at V and 8 bases at J, with 18 bases between the two ends. Looked up from germline, CDR1 is SGDLS and CDR2 is YYNGEE. This CDR3 is CASSVAPVRGPHEQFF. CDR3 DNA: TGTGCCAGCAGCGTAGCTCCCGTCCGGGGCCCACATGAGCAGTTCTTC.

The gene calls are TRBV10-2 and TRBJ2-7; no definite D call. CDR3 length equals 15 residues. Between the trimmed V and J ends, which lost 0 bases and 3 bases, there was a span of 12 bases. Looked up from germline, CDR1 is WSHSY and CDR2 is SAAADI. CDR3 DNA: TGCGCCAGCAGTGAGTCGAATGCGAATAGCTACGAGCAGTACTTC. Amino acids: CASSESNANSYEQYF.

The rearrangement joins TRBV15 to TRBJ2-1; D is unresolved. Germline V gene sequence: CDR1 LNHNV, CDR2 YYDKDF (reference sequence). V was shortened by 1 base and J by 10 bases, with 8 bases between the two germline ends. The CDR3 sequence is 12 residues long. The CDR3 region has the DNA TGTGCCACCAGCAGAGTGAGTCGGGAGCAGTTCTTC. Translation: CATSRVSREQFF.

This clonotype was seen only a few times. This rearrangement joins TRBV13 to TRBJ2-7; D might be TRBD1 or TRBD2, each matching 5 bases. V gave up 2 bases and J gave up 12 bases, with 17 bases separating them. Per germline, CDR1 PRHDT and CDR2 FYEKMQ (reference sequence). The CDR3 is made up of 13 amino acids. The CDR3 is CASSLFGADLRYF. For the CDR3, the DNA is TGTGCCAGCAGCTTATTCGGGGCGGACTTACGGTACTTC.

The chain recombines TRBV20-1 with TRBJ1-4; no firm D call. CDR1 DFQATT and CDR2 SNEGSKA come from the germline V gene (reference sequence). The CDR3 is 14 amino acids. Trimming cost V 1 base and J 0 bases, with 6 bases left between them. For the CDR3, the DNA is TGCAGTGCTAGAGTGTCAGCAACTAATGAAAAACTGTTTTTT. Its protein product is CSARVSATNEKLFF.

There are a few counts of this clonotype. This sequence joins TRBV7-9 and TRBJ2-2, with no clear D. This CDR3 has 16 amino acids. Germline assignment: CDR1 SEHNR and CDR2 FQNEAQ (reference sequence). V shed 8 bases and J shed 0 bases, with 16 bases lying between them. CDR3 protein: CASSSHGTSNTGELFF. CDR3 in DNA: TGTGCCAGCTCGTCACACGGAACATCGAACACCGGGGAGCTGTTTTTT.

The rearrangement joins TRBV10-1 to TRBJ2-3, with 7 bases fitting TRBD1. The J segment lost 3 bases and the V segment lost 0 bases, leaving 6 bases of the junction unmatched. Germline V gene sequence: CDR1 WNHNN, CDR2 SYGVQD (reference sequence). The CDR3 is 16 amino acids. Here the CDR3 DNA reads TGCGCCAGCAGTGAGTCGACAGGGCCTTCGACAGATACGCAGTATTTT. It is translated as CASSESTGPSTDTQYF.

The rearrangement joins TRBV7-6 to TRBJ2-1, with TRBD2 identical over 7 bases. The germline V gene has CDR1 SGHVS and CDR2 FNYEAQ. This CDR3 comprises 15 residues. V shed 7 bases and J 3 bases; nucleotides not matched to a gene: 9. CDR3 residues: CASTQSGGGYNEQFF. CDR3 sequence (DNA): TGTGCCAGCACCCAAAGTGGGGGGGGCTACAATGAGCAGTTCTTC. The variable domain in full, with the rest retrieved from reference TRBV7-6 and TRBJ2-1, is GAGVSQSPRYKVTKRGQDVALRCDPISGHVSLYWYRQALGQGPEFLTYFNYEAQQDKSGLPNDRFSAERPEGSISTLTIQRTEQRDSAMYRCASTQSGGGYNEQFFGPGTRLTVL.

This clonotype occurred many times. This chain uses TRBV29-1 with TRBJ2-1; 12 bases are shared with TRBD2. The germline V gene encodes CDR1 SQVTM and CDR2 ANQGSEA. The CDR3 runs 15 residues. With V trimmed by 3 bases and J by 5 bases, 5 bases remained unmatched. As DNA, the CDR3 is TGCAGCGTTGAGGCTAGCGGGGGGGCGGACAATGAGCAGTTCTTC. Amino acid sequence: CSVEASGGADNEQFF.

This rearrangement joins TRBV9 to TRBJ1-2, with TRBD1 identical over 11 bases. Germline V lookup: CDR1 SGDLS, CDR2 YYNGEE. Trimming at V came to 3 bases and at J to 4 bases, leaving 2 bases not matched to a gene. The CDR3 consists of 14 residues. The CDR3 DNA reads as TGTGCCAGCAGCGGGGGGACAGGGGGCTATGGCTACACCTTC. Protein sequence: CASSGGTGGYGYTF.

The chain combines TRBV5-6 with TRBJ2-5; D ambiguous. This CDR3 is built from 14 residues. The germline gives CDR1 SGHDT, CDR2 YYEEEE. Trimming pared 2 bases from V and 4 bases from J, leaving 12 bases between. Written as DNA, the CDR3 is TGTGCCAGCAGCTTTGGACGAGGTACAGAGACCCAGTACTTC. Its translation is CASSFGRGTETQYF.

The V and J genes are TRBV7-9 and TRBJ2-1, with 11 bases aligning to TRBD2. The J segment lost 5 bases and the V segment lost 5 bases, leaving 5 bases of the junction unmatched. The CDR3 is 15 residues long. Germline CDR1 reads SEHNR; CDR2 reads FQNEAQ (reference sequence). The CDR3 nucleotides are TGTGCCAGCAGCGCGGGACTAGCGGTGAACAATGAGCAGTTCTTC. Translation gives CASSAGLAVNNEQFF.